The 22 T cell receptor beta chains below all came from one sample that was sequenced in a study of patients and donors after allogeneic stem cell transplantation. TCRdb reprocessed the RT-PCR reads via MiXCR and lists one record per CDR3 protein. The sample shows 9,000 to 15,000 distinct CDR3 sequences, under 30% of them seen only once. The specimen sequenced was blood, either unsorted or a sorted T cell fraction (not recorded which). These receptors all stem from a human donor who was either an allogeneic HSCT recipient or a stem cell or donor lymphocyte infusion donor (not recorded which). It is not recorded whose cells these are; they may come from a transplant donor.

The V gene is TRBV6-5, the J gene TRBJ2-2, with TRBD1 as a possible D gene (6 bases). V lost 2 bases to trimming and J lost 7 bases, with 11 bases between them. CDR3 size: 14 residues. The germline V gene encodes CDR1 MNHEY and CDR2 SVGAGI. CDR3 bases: TGTGCCAGCAGTTACCAGGGGAAAGGCGGGGAGCTGTTTTTT. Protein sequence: CASSYQGKGGELFF.

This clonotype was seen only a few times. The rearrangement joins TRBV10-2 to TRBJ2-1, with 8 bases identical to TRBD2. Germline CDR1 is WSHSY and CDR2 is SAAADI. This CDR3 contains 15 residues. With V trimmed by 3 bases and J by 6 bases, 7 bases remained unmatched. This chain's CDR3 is CASSDWAGGGNEQFF. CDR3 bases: TGCGCCAGCAGTGACTGGGCGGGAGGAGGCAATGAGCAGTTCTTC.

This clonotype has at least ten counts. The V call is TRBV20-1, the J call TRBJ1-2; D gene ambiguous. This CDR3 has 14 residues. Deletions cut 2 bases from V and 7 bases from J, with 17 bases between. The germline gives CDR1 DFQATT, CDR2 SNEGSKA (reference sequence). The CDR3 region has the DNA TGCAGTGCTAGACCGGCTCGGCGGGAGTCTGGCTACACCTTC. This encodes CSARPARRESGYTF.

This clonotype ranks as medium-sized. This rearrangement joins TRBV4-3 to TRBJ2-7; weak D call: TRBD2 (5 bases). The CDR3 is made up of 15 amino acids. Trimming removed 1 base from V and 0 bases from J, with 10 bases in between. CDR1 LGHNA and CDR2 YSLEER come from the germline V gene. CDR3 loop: CASSQGSASSYEQYF. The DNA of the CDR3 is TGCGCCAGCAGCCAAGGTAGCGCGAGCTCCTACGAGCAGTACTTC.

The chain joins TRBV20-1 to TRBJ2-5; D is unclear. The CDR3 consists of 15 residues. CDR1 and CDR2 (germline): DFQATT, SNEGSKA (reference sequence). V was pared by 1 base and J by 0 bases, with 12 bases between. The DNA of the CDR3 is TGCAGTGCTAGAGTCCCTCAGGCGTACCAAGAGACCCAGTACTTC. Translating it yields CSARVPQAYQETQYF.

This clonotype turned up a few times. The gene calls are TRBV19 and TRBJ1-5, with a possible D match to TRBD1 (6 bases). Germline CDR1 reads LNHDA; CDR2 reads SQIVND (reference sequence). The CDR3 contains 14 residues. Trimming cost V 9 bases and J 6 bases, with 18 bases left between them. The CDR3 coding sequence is TGTGCCAGCCAAGAACGGGGGCCGGGTCAGCCCCAGCATTTT. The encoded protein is CASQERGPGQPQHF.

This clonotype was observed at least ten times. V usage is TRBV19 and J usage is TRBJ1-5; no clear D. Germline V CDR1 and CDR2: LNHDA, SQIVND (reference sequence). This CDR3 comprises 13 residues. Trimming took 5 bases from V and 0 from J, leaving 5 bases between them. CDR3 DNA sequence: TGTGCCAGTAGTCCCATTAGCAATCAGCCCCAGCATTTT. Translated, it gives CASSPISNQPQHF.

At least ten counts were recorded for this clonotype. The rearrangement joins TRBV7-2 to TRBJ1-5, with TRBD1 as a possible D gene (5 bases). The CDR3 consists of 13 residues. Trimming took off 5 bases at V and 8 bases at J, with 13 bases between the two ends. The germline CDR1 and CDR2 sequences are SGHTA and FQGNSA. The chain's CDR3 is CASSAGPREPQHF. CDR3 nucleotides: TGTGCCAGCAGCGCGGGGCCCCGAGAGCCCCAGCATTTT.

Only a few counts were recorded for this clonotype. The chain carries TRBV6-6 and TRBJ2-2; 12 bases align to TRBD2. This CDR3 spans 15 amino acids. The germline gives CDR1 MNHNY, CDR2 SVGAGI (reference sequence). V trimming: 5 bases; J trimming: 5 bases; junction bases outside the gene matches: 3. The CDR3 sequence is CASSGTSGRTGELFF. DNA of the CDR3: TGTGCCAGCAGTGGCACTAGCGGGAGGACCGGGGAGCTGTTTTTT.

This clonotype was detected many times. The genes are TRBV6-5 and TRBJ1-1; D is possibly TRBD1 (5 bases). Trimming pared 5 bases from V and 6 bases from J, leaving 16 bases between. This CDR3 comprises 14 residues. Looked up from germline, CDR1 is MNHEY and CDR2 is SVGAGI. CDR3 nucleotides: TGTGCCAGCAGTGACCAGGGTTGGAGCGCTGAAGCTTTCTTT. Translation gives CASSDQGWSAEAFF.

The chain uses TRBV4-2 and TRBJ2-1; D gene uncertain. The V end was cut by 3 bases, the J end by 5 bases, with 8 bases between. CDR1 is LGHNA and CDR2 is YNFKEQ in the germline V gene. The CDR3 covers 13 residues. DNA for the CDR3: TGTGCCAGCAGCCACCAAGGCCACAATGAGCAGTTCTTC. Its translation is CASSHQGHNEQFF.

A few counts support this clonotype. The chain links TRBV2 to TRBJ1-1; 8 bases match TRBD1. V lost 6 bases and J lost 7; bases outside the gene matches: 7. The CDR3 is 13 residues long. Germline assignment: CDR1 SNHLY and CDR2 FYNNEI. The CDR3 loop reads CASRIQGGSEAFF. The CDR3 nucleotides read TGTGCCAGCAGGATACAGGGGGGCAGTGAAGCTTTCTTT.

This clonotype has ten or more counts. The CDR3 coding sequence is TGTGCCAGCAGTTACATTGGACCCCTGAACACTGAAGCTTTCTTT. Amino acids: CASSYIGPLNTEAFF. The V and J genes are TRBV6-5 and TRBJ1-1, with D hard to call. Germline lookup yields CDR1 MNHEY and CDR2 SVGAGI. This CDR3 contains 15 residues. Between the trimmed V and J ends, which lost 2 bases and 0 bases, there was a span of 10 bases.

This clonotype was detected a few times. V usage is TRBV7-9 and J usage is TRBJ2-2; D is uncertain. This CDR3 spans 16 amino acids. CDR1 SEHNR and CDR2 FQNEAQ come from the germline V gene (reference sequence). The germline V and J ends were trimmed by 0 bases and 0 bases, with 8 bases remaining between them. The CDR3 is CASSLALMANTGELFF. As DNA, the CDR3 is TGTGCCAGCAGCTTAGCGCTCATGGCGAACACCGGGGAGCTGTTTTTT.

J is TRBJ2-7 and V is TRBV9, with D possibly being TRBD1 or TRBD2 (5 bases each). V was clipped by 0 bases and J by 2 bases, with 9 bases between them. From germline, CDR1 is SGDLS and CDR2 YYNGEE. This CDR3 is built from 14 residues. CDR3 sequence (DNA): TGTGCCAGCAGCGTAGAGGGACCCCCCTACGAGCAGTACTTC. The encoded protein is CASSVEGPPYEQYF. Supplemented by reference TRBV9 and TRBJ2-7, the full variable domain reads DSGVTQTPKHLITATGQRVTLRCSPRSGDLSVYWYQQSLDQGLQFLIQYYNGEERAKGNILERFSAQQFPDLHSELNLSSLELGDSALYFCASSVEGPPYEQYFGPGTRLTVT.

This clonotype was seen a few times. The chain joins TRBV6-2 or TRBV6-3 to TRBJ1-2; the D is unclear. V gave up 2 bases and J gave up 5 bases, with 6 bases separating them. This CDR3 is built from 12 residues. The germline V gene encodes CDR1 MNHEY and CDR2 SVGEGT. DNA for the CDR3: TGTGCCAGCAGTTACGGACTATATGGCTACACCTTC. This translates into CASSYGLYGYTF.

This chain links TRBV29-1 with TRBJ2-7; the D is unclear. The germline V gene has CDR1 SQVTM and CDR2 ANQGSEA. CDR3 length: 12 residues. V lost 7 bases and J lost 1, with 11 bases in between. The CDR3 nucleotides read TGCAGCGCCCGAGGCGATTCCTACGAGCAGTACTTC. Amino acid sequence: CSARGDSYEQYF.

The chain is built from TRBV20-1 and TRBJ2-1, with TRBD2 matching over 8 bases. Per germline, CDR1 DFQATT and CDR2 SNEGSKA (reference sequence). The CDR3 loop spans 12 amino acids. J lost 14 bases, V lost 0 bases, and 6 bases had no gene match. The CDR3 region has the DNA TGCAGTGCTAGAGATAGGGGGACTAGGGAGTTCTTC. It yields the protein CSARDRGTREFF.

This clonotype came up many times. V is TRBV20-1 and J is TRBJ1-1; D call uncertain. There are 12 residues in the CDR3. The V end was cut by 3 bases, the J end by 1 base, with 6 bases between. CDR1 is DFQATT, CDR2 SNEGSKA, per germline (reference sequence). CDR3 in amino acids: CSARGGNTEAFF. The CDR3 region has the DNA TGCAGTGCTAGGGGAGGGAACACTGAAGCTTTCTTT.

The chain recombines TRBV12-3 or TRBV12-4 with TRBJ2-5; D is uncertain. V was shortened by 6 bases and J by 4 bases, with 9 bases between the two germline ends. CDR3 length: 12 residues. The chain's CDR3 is CASSLVPETQYF. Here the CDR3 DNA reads TGTGCCAGCAGCCTGGTCCCAGAGACCCAGTACTTC.

The CDR3 here is CASSYAGTGAYEQYF. CDR3 DNA: TGTGCCAGCAGCTACGCCGGGACAGGGGCCTACGAGCAGTACTTC. The V gene is TRBV13, the J gene TRBJ2-7; 10 nucleotides align to TRBD1. The CDR3 has 15 residues. After removal of 4 bases from V and 2 bases from J, the junction contained 5 bases not matched to a gene. CDR1 and CDR2 (germline): PRHDT, FYEKMQ (reference sequence).

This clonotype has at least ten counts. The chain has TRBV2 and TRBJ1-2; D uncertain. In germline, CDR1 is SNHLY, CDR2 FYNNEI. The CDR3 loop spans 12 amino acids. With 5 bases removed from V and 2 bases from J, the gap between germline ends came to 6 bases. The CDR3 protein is CASSNWNYGYTF. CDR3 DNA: TGTGCCAGCAGTAACTGGAACTATGGCTACACCTTC.